This paragraph covers one T cell receptor (beta chain) sequence. No antigen is known for it. These data originate in a study of shared clonotypes between healthy human individuals. Study-level points and caveats: What naive subsets generally showed was a larger estimated richness than memory subsets showed.

In the authors' workflow: Junction-only sequences produced by ImmunoSEQ had no quality scores, so filtering differed. Measured with immunoSEQ multiplex PCR; TCRdb has only the in-frame clones, and not every one. V and J calls plus clone size are reproduced from that table; the DNA served to infer D and trimming. The top ten clones hold about 0.25% of a sample with roughly 850,000 clones, about 97% of them seen once. It was CD45RO-negative cells, positively selected for CCR7, that made up naive CD8 cells, with terminally differentiated effector memory CD45RA+ cells excluded. V was shortened by 8 bases and J by 1 base, with 18 bases between the two germline ends. The length of the CDR3 is 16 residues. In germline, CDR1 is SGHVS, CDR2 FQNEAQ.

The chain combines TRBV7-8 with TRBJ2-1; the D gene is possibly TRBD2 (6 bases). Sequenced input: naive CD8+ T cells sorted from blood. The receptor's source is a young man in good health. The CDR3 DNA reads TGTGCCAGCGTTCGCGGAGGGGTAGGGTCCTACAATGAGCAGTTCTTC. It codes for CASVRGGVGSYNEQFF.